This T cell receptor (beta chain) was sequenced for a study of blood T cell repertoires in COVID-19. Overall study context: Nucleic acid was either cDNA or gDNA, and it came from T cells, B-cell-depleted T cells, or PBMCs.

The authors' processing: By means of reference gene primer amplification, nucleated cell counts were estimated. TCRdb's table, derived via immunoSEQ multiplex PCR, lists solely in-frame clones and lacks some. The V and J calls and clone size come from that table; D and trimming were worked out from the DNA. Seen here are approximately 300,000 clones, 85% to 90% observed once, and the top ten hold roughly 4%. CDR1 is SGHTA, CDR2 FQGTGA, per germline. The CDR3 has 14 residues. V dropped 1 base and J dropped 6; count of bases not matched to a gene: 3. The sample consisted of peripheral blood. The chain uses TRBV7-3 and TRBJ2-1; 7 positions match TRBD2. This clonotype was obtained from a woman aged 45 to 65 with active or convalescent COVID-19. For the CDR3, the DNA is TGTGCCAGCAGCTTAAGGAGCGGGGCCAATGAGCAGTTCTTC. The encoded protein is CASSLRSGANEQFF.